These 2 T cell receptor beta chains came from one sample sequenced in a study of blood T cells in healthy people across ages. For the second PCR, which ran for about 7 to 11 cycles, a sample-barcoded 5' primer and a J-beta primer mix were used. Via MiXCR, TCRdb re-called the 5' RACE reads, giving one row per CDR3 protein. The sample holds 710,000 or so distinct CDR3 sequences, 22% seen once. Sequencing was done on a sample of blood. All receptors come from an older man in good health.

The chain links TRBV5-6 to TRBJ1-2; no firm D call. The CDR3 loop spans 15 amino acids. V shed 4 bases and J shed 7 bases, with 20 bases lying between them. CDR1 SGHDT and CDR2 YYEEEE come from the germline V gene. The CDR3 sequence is CASSPEAATVSGYTF. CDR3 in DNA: TGTGCCAGCAGCCCGGAGGCGGCTACCGTCAGTGGCTACACCTTC. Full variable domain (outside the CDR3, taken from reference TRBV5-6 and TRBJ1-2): DAGVTQSPTHLIKTRGQQVTLRCSPKSGHDTVSWYQQALGQGPQFIFQYYEEEERQRGNFPDRFSGHQFPNYSSELNVNALLLGDSALYLCASSPEAATVSGYTFGSGTRLTVV.

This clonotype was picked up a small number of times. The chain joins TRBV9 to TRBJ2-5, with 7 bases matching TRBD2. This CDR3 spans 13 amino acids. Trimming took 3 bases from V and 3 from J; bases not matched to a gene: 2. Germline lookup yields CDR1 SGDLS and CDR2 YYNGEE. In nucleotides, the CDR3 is TGTGCCAGCAGCGACGGACTAGAAGAGACCCAGTACTTC. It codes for CASSDGLEETQYF.